Listed below are T cell receptor beta chains from one sample, sequenced in a study of blood T cell repertoires in COVID-19. Clones were sequenced by immunoSEQ multiplex PCR, and TCRdb holds only the in-frame ones, with some missing. The data hold about 290,000 clones, with about nine tenths observed a single time. The specimen was peripheral blood. These TCRs come from a young woman with COVID-19, enrolled during active disease. Both conserved end residues are part of each CDR3. Each record gives: clone size, V gene, D gene, J gene, CDR3 protein, CDR3 DNA. D genes are given only for firm matches. Expanded clones get a size class; other rows say once, few or many, or leave the size out.

once,TRBV7-9,-,TRBJ2-1,CASSSRAAEQFF,TGTGCCAGCAGCTCCCGTGCGGCTGAGCAGTTCTTC
few,TRBV7-8,-,TRBJ1-2,CASSLEVRTSDYGYTF,TGTGCCAGCAGCTTAGAGGTGAGGACATCCGACTATGGCTACACCTTC
-,TRBV3-1/TRBV3-2,-,TRBJ1-5,CASSPQGGQPQHF,TGTGCCAGCAGCCCACAGGGTGGACAGCCCCAGCATTTT
-,TRBV7-9,-,TRBJ2-1,CASSYLGGSYNEQFF,TGTGCCAGCAGCTACCTGGGGGGCTCCTACAATGAGCAGTTCTTC
-,TRBV9,-,TRBJ2-2,CASSPSHAGQNTGELFF,TGTGCCAGCAGCCCCTCCCACGCGGGGCAAAACACCGGGGAGCTGTTTTTT
once,TRBV19,-,TRBJ1-1,CATSTAGNTEAFF,TGTGCCACCTCCACCGCAGGAAACACTGAAGCTTTCTTT
-,TRBV7-9,-,TRBJ2-7,CASSLGDSSYEQYF,TGTGCCAGCAGCTTAGGGGACTCATCCTACGAGCAGTACTTC
few,TRBV5-4,-,TRBJ1-2,CASSLLANLYGYTF,TGTGCCAGCAGCTTGTTGGCAAACCTCTATGGCTACACCTTC
-,TRBV3-1/TRBV3-2,TRBD1,TRBJ2-7,CASSRQGDSYEQYF,TGTGCCAGCAGCCGACAGGGCGACTCCTACGAGCAGTACTTC
-,TRBV19,-,TRBJ1-1,CASSIGQNTEAFF,TGTGCCAGTAGTATAGGTCAGAACACTGAAGCTTTCTTT
few,TRBV5-1,TRBD2,TRBJ2-1,CASTRLAGPLNEQFF,TGCGCCAGCACCCGACTAGCGGGGCCACTCAATGAGCAGTTCTTC
once,TRBV30,TRBD1,TRBJ2-7,CAWSGPGTGAGEQYF,TGTGCCTGGAGTGGGCCCGGGACAGGGGCGGGAGAGCAGTACTTC
-,TRBV4-2,-,TRBJ1-4,CASSGTREKLFF,TGTGCCAGCAGTGGGACACGGGAAAAACTGTTTTTT
-,TRBV19,-,TRBJ1-5,CASSIGGRTNQPQHF,TGTGCCAGTAGTATAGGGGGCAGGACGAATCAGCCCCAGCATTTT
-,TRBV6-5,-,TRBJ1-2,CASSYGVNYGYTF,TGTGCCAGCAGTTACGGAGTTAACTATGGCTACACCTTC
-,TRBV5-1,TRBD1,TRBJ1-6,CASSTRTGINSPLHF,TGCGCCAGCAGCACACGGACAGGTATCAATTCACCCCTCCACTTT
-,TRBV6-1,-,TRBJ2-6,CASSDSPSSGANVLTF,TGTGCCAGCAGTGATAGTCCGAGCTCTGGGGCCAACGTCCTGACTTTC
-,TRBV5-4,-,TRBJ1-2,CATASDLSFYGYTF,TGTGCCACCGCTTCAGACCTTAGCTTTTATGGCTACACCTTC
-,TRBV10-3,TRBD1,TRBJ2-5,CAISSPGTGVGETQYF,TGTGCCATCAGTAGTCCCGGGACAGGGGTCGGAGAGACCCAGTACTTC
-,TRBV5-4,-,TRBJ2-5,CASSFWTKQETQYF,TGTGCCAGCAGCTTCTGGACTAAACAAGAGACCCAGTACTTC
-,TRBV7-9,TRBD2,TRBJ2-5,CASSEPGGYSETQYF,TGTGCCAGCAGCGAACCGGGGGGTTATTCGGAGACCCAGTACTTC
-,TRBV6-1,-,TRBJ2-1,CASSDTNPNPGYNEQFF,TGTGCCAGCAGTGACACAAACCCAAACCCGGGATACAATGAGCAGTTCTTC
-,TRBV24-1,TRBD2,TRBJ2-7,CATPEERRGGYEQYF,TGTGCCACCCCAGAAGAACGGCGGGGGGGGTACGAGCAGTACTTC
-,TRBV10-3,-,TRBJ2-7,CAISDFGEQYF,TGTGCCATCAGTGATTTCGGCGAGCAGTACTTC
-,TRBV7-6,TRBD1,TRBJ2-2,CASSLLQGAPGELFF,TGTGCCAGCAGCTTACTACAGGGGGCGCCCGGGGAGCTGTTTTTT
many,TRBV4-2,TRBD2,TRBJ2-3,CASSGGSDTDTQYF,TGTGCAAGCAGCGGGGGGTCCGACACAGATACGCAGTATTTT
-,TRBV19,-,TRBJ2-7,CATGDYEQYF,TGTGCCACAGGGGACTACGAGCAGTACTTC
-,TRBV6-5,-,TRBJ2-1,CTTTKPAGAYNEQFF,TGCACTACTACTAAACCAGCGGGTGCATACAATGAGCAGTTCTTC
-,TRBV5-6,TRBD2,TRBJ2-3,CASSLLSGGVRDTQYF,TGTGCCAGCAGCTTACTCAGCGGGGGAGTCAGAGATACGCAGTATTTT
-,TRBV7-9,-,TRBJ2-4,CASSLAGDLLLAKNIQYF,TGTGCCAGCAGCTTAGCGGGCGACCTTCTTCTCGCCAAAAACATTCAGTACTTC
-,TRBV9,-,TRBJ2-5,CASSLNEAQYF,TGTGCCAGCAGCCTAAACGAGGCCCAGTACTTC
-,TRBV7-2,-,TRBJ1-4,CASSFGGANEKLFF,TGTGCCAGCAGCTTCGGCGGAGCTAATGAAAAACTGTTTTTT
-,TRBV6-5,-,TRBJ1-2,CASSPRYLNYGYTF,TGTGCCAGCAGCCCCAGGTACCTTAACTATGGCTACACCTTC
-,TRBV2,TRBD2,TRBJ2-2,CASSYGEGGELFF,TGTGCCAGCAGTTATGGGGAGGGCGGGGAGCTGTTTTTT
-,TRBV7-9,-,TRBJ2-1,CASSLYSGEQFF,TGTGCCAGCAGCTTATACTCGGGTGAGCAGTTCTTC
-,TRBV24-1,-,TRBJ1-5,CATSDSSRGYQPQHF,TGTGCCACCAGTGATTCCAGCAGGGGATACCAGCCCCAGCATTTT
-,TRBV7-6,-,TRBJ2-1,CASSSPGSSKFF,TGTGCCAGCAGCTCTCCGGGATCGTCGAAGTTCTTC
-,TRBV27,-,TRBJ2-7,CASSLQGSYEQYF,TGTGCCAGCAGTTTACAGGGATCCTACGAGCAGTACTTC
-,TRBV2,-,TRBJ1-5,CASSNRAGNQPQHF,TGTGCCAGCAGTAACAGGGCCGGGAATCAGCCCCAGCATTTT
-,TRBV6-4,TRBD2,TRBJ2-1,CASSLQLAGINEQFF,TGTGCCAGCAGCCTTCAGCTAGCGGGGATAAATGAGCAGTTCTTC
-,TRBV5-6,-,TRBJ2-4,CASSSIERNLAKNIQYF,TGTGCCAGCAGCTCAATAGAGCGGAACCTAGCCAAAAACATTCAGTACTTC
-,TRBV6-6,TRBD2,TRBJ2-3,CASLLGSGGGDTQYF,TGTGCCAGCCTACTCGGGAGCGGGGGGGGAGATACGCAGTATTTT
-,TRBV15,-,TRBJ1-6,CATSRDQGKPLHF,TGTGCCACCAGCAGAGACCAGGGGAAGCCCCTCCACTTT
few,TRBV2,TRBD1,TRBJ1-6,CASGTDDNSPLHF,TGTGCCAGCGGGACAGACGATAATTCACCCCTCCACTTT
-,TRBV11-3,TRBD1,TRBJ2-1,CASSYRDSPYNEQFF,TGTGCCAGCAGCTACCGGGACAGCCCGTACAATGAGCAGTTCTTC
-,TRBV29-1,-,TRBJ1-3,CSVEQLGRGNTIYF,TGCAGCGTTGAACAATTGGGGAGGGGAAACACCATATATTTT
-,TRBV6-5,TRBD1,TRBJ1-2,CASRMTGGLRNGYTF,TGTGCCAGCAGGATGACAGGGGGCTTGAGGAATGGCTACACCTTC
-,TRBV27,-,TRBJ2-6,CATWGRQDLTGANVLTF,TGTGCCACCTGGGGTAGACAGGATCTTACTGGGGCCAACGTCCTGACTTTC
few,TRBV7-2,TRBD2,TRBJ2-1,CASSTGTSGGAQFF,TGTGCCAGCAGCACCGGGACTAGCGGGGGGGCGCAGTTCTTC
-,TRBV27,-,TRBJ1-5,CASSLVPGGQPQHF,TGTGCCAGCAGTTTGGTTCCCGGCGGGCAGCCCCAGCATTTT
once,TRBV3-1/TRBV3-2,TRBD1,TRBJ1-3,CASSQPTGGPSGNTIYF,TGTGCCAGCAGCCAGCCTACAGGGGGCCCCTCTGGAAACACCATATATTTT
-,TRBV6-5,-,TRBJ1-1,CASSNRQIMNTEAFF,TGTGCCAGCTCCAATCGACAGATCATGAACACTGAAGCTTTCTTT
-,TRBV2,-,TRBJ1-1,CASLWREAFF,TGTGCCAGCTTGTGGAGAGAAGCTTTCTTT
-,TRBV28,TRBD2,TRBJ2-7,CASRLAGRWEQYF,TGTGCCAGCAGACTAGCGGGACGATGGGAGCAGTACTTC
-,TRBV18,-,TRBJ1-1,CASSPGVSSVTEAFF,TGTGCCAGCTCACCAGGAGTGAGCTCGGTTACTGAAGCTTTCTTT
-,TRBV28,-,TRBJ2-7,CASSLSSEAYEQYF,TGTGCCAGCAGTTTATCCAGCGAAGCCTACGAGCAGTACTTC